A single sample is the source of the 6 T cell receptor beta chains below, sequenced in a study of human T cells and chemical hapten exposure. A single record per CDR3 protein comes from TCRdb applying MiXCR to the RACE reads. The sample lists just under 40,000 distinct CDR3 sequences, roughly 12% seen once, with approximately 2.2% in the top ten. Documented time point: patch test 3, about 24 weeks after DPC sensitization. Specified treatment: therapeutic diphenylcyclopropenone sensitization with weekly scalp DPC. It was from unfractionated whole blood that total RNA was extracted. The sample was whole blood, taken in connection with sensitization to the hapten diphenylcyclopropenone (DPC). These receptors all come from a woman aged 40 to 50 with alopecia areata. Some clones in this sample may be carry-over from other donors' samples.

This clonotype was seen repeatedly, ten times or more. The chain employs TRBV12-5 and TRBJ1-2; 8 positions match TRBD1. In germline, CDR1 is LGHNT, CDR2 FRNRAP. The CDR3 extends over 13 amino acids. V gave up 5 bases and J gave up 6 bases; unmatched junction bases: 5. This chain's CDR3 is CASGRDRRDGYTF. DNA for the CDR3: TGTGCTAGTGGTCGGGACAGGAGGGATGGCTACACCTTC.

This clonotype was detected only a few times. The chain is built from TRBV28 and TRBJ2-7, with TRBD2 as a possible D gene (6 bases). This CDR3 has 14 amino acids. V lost 8 bases and J lost 3, with 17 bases in between. In germline, CDR1 is MDHEN, CDR2 SYDVKM. The CDR3 coding sequence is TGTGCCAGCTCCCTCCCCTTAGCGGTCTACGAGCAGTACTTC. Its translation is CASSLPLAVYEQYF.

This clonotype appeared many times. The CDR3 nucleotides are TGCAGTGCTACGATTGATCCGGACGGCTACACCTTC. It specifies CSATIDPDGYTF. This chain uses TRBV20-1 with TRBJ1-2, with D unclear. Trimming took off 4 bases at V and 8 bases at J, with 14 bases between the two ends. The germline V gene encodes CDR1 DFQATT and CDR2 SNEGSKA (reference sequence). The CDR3 has 12 residues.

The chain joins TRBV20-1 to TRBJ2-1, with TRBD2 matching over 8 bases. The CDR3 covers 13 residues. Germline V CDR1 and CDR2: DFQATT, SNEGSKA (reference sequence). The ends lost 6 bases at V and 10 bases at J; junction bases unmatched: 11. CDR3 sequence: CSAPREGGGEQFF. The CDR3 DNA is TGCAGTGCACCCCGGGAGGGCGGAGGGGAGCAGTTCTTC.

The chain employs TRBV29-1 and TRBJ2-7; 7 positions agree with TRBD1. V was pared by 7 bases and J by 1 base, with 10 bases of the junction left unmatched. The germline V gene encodes CDR1 SQVTM and CDR2 ANQGSEA. CDR3 length: 14 amino acids. CDR3 region: CSAGDRDISYEQYF. In nucleotides, the CDR3 is TGCAGCGCGGGTGACAGGGACATATCCTACGAGCAGTACTTC.

This clonotype turned up a few times. The chain uses TRBV10-2 and TRBJ1-1; D gene uncertain. This CDR3 is 11 amino acids long. V was clipped by 3 bases and J by 8 bases, with 7 bases between them. Germline V lookup: CDR1 WSHSY, CDR2 SAAADI. CDR3 sequence reads: CASSDRREAFF. As DNA, the CDR3 is TGCGCCAGCAGTGACCGGCGAGAAGCTTTCTTT.